This T cell receptor (beta chain) is from a study of CD8 T cells in ankylosing spondylitis. TCRdb itself ran the 5' RACE reads through MiXCR, one entry per CDR3 protein. The data hold some 130,000 distinct CDR3 sequences, with 6% to 8% observed a single time. Sample: blood, either unsorted or a sorted T cell fraction (not recorded which). This clonotype was obtained from a female donor with ankylosing spondylitis or in good health (not recorded which).

Here the CDR3 reads CASARVGAGNTIYF. The CDR3 DNA reads as TGTGCCAGCGCCCGTGTAGGAGCCGGAAACACCATATATTTT. The rearrangement joins TRBV6-5 to TRBJ1-3; D is undetermined. V lost 8 bases and J lost 4, with 15 bases in between. Germline CDR1 is MNHEY and CDR2 is SVGAGI. CDR3 size: 14 residues.